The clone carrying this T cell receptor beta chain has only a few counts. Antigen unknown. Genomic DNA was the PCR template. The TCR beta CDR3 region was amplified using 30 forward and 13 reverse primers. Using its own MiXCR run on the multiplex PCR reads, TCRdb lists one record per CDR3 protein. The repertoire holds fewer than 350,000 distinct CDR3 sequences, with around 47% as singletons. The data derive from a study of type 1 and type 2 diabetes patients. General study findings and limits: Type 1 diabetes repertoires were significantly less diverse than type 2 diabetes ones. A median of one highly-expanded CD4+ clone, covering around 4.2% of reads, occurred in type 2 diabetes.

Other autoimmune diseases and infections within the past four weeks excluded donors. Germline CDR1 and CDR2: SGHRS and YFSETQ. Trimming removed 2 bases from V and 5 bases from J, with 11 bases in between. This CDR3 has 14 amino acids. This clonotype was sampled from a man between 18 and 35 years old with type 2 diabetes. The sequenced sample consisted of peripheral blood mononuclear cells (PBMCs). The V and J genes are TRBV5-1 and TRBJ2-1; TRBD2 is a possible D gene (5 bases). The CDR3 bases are TGCGCCAGCAGCTTACTAGACTGGGACAATGAGCAGTTCTTC. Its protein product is CASSLLDWDNEQFF. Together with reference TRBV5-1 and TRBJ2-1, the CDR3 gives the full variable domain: KAGVTQTPRYLIKTRGQQVTLSCSPISGHRSVSWYQQTPGQGLQFLFEYFSETQRNKGNFPGRFSGRQFSNSRSEMNVSTLELGDSALYLCASSLLDWDNEQFFGPGTRLTVL.